A selection of T cell receptor beta chains follows, all from one sample in a study of T cell responses to AZD1222 COVID-19 vaccine. The protocol was immunoSEQ multiplex PCR, while the TCRdb copy is restricted to in-frame clones and leaves out a portion. The repertoire has 100,000 or so clones, around 95% of them found once; the top ten carry under 2.5%. The source was peripheral blood, collected on day 0 of AZD1222 vaccination. All receptors derive from an adult in good health. Both conserved end residues are part of each CDR3. The D gene is left open where the match is weak.

>TRBJ2-1|.|TRBV15
CATSRTTGQGLACDNEQFF
TGTGCCACCAGCAGAACAACGGGACAGGGACTAGCGTGCGACAATGAGCAGTTCTTC
>TRBJ2-2|TRBD2|TRBV7-9
CASSPGLASGELFF
TGTGCCAGCAGCCCGGGACTAGCGTCCGGGGAGCTGTTTTTT
>TRBJ1-5|.|TRBV9
CASSVDGSNQPQHF
TGTGCCAGCAGCGTAGACGGCAGCAATCAGCCCCAGCATTTT
>TRBJ2-3|.|TRBV12-3/TRBV12-4
CASSFTSRDTQYF
TGTGCCAGCAGTTTTACGTCCCGAGATACGCAGTATTTT
>TRBJ2-5|TRBD2|TRBV18
CASSPRAGEGETQYF
TGTGCCAGCTCACCAAGAGCGGGGGAGGGAGAGACCCAGTACTTC
>TRBJ2-3|.|TRBV5-6
CASSLIQSTDTQYF
TGTGCCAGCAGCTTGATACAAAGCACAGATACGCAGTATTTT
>TRBJ2-7|TRBD1|TRBV24-1
CATSKLTGGIDEQYF
TGTGCCACCAGTAAACTTACAGGGGGCATCGACGAGCAGTACTTC
>TRBJ2-7|.|TRBV13
CASSPRTRRRHQLTYEQYF
TGTGCCAGCAGCCCGCGAACGCGTCGCCGACACCAATTAACGTACGAGCAGTACTTC
>TRBJ2-5|.|TRBV4-3
CASSQDWQTLSQETQYF
TGCGCCAGCAGCCAAGATTGGCAGACCCTCTCACAAGAGACCCAGTACTTC
>TRBJ1-1|.|TRBV5-1
CASSLDGDTEAFF
TGCGCCAGCAGCTTGGATGGGGACACTGAAGCTTTCTTT
>TRBJ2-5|TRBD2|TRBV27
CASSQREWGSETQYF
TGTGCCAGCAGTCAGCGGGAGTGGGGGTCGGAGACCCAGTACTTC
>TRBJ1-1|TRBD1|TRBV27
CASSAGQGDTEAFF
TGTGCCAGCAGTGCAGGACAGGGCGACACTGAAGCTTTCTTT
>TRBJ2-3|.|TRBV10-3
CAISGSGSDTQYF
TGTGCCATCAGTGGGTCAGGCTCAGATACGCAGTATTTT